The entry that follows covers one T cell receptor beta chain sequence. Antigen: not known. The sample belongs to a study of T-cell memory formation after mild COVID-19. About the research overall: Clusters were largely donor specific. General observations from the study: Chiefly within CM and EM were the contracting CD4+ clones; CD8+ ones were within EMRA. Contracting clones, day 15 to 85, had balanced CD4/CD8, and later expanders favored CD4+.

The TCR alpha and TCR beta cDNA libraries, bearing sample barcodes and UMIs, were generated by 5'RACE using constant-segment primers. TCRdb reprocessed the 5' RACE reads via MiXCR and lists one record per CDR3 protein. The data show some 130,000 distinct CDR3 sequences, with about 6% seen just once and around 2% held by the top ten. V lost 4 bases and J lost 0, with 10 bases in between. This CDR3 is 13 amino acids long. Germline values: CDR1 SQVTM, CDR2 ANQGSEA. The gene calls are TRBV29-1 and TRBJ2-7; D remains ambiguous. The TCR was taken from an adult woman who had mild COVID-19 (a few samples of this study predate the infection). Cell type and time point are not known. Sequencing was carried out using PBMCs or a T cell subset sorted from them (not recorded which). The CDR3 spells CSVGDGDSYEQYF. CDR3 nucleotide sequence: TGCAGCGTTGGAGACGGAGACTCCTACGAGCAGTACTTC.